The 8 T cell receptor beta chains below were found in one sample sequenced in a study of cytomegalovirus exposure and HLA in healthy donors. PCR primers comprised 60 Vbeta and 13 Jbeta primers. The repertoire was sequenced with immunoSEQ multiplex PCR; TCRdb's copy has only in-frame clones and lacks some. The sample lists 160,000 or so clones, roughly four fifths seen once, with roughly 1% in the top ten. Sequenced material: PBMCs. Receptors originate from a woman aged 40 to 50 in good health and CMV-seronegative.

CDR3 coding DNA: TGTGCCAGCAGCTCGACTAGCGGAATTTACGAGCAGTACTTC. Translated, it gives CASSSTSGIYEQYF. V and J are TRBV13 and TRBJ2-7; 9 positions agree with TRBD2. CDR1 and CDR2 from the germline V gene are PRHDT and FYEKMQ (reference sequence). The CDR3 is made up of 14 amino acids. The V segment lost 4 bases and the J segment 4 bases; nucleotides outside the gene matches: 5.

The gene calls are TRBV18 and TRBJ2-1; D is possibly TRBD2 (7 bases). The V gene lost 2 bases and the J gene lost 0 bases, with 14 bases spanning the gap. CDR3 length equals 17 residues. Germline CDR1 reads KGHSH; CDR2 reads LQKENI. The CDR3 protein is CASSPGGAASSYNEQFF. Written as DNA, the CDR3 is TGTGCCAGCTCACCAGGGGGGGCGGCGAGCTCCTACAATGAGCAGTTCTTC.

The chain combines TRBV5-1 with TRBJ1-2, with a weak D call TRBD1 (6 bases). With 0 bases removed from V and 5 bases from J, the gap between germline ends came to 14 bases. The CDR3 consists of 15 residues. Germline assignment: CDR1 SGHRS and CDR2 YFSETQ. DNA of the CDR3: TGCGCCAGCAGCTTGGCCCGGGACACGAATTATGGCTACACCTTC. Translated, it gives CASSLARDTNYGYTF.

This clone was seen only a few times. The genes are TRBV18 and TRBJ2-7, with TRBD2 as a possible D gene (7 bases). Germline V gives CDR1 KGHSH, CDR2 LQKENI. This CDR3 comprises 14 residues. With 3 bases removed from V and 6 bases from J, the gap between germline ends came to 15 bases. The CDR3 spells CASSPTGGLSEQYF. CDR3 in DNA: TGTGCCAGCTCACCGACCGGGGGGCTGAGCGAGCAGTACTTC. Based on the CDR3 plus reference TRBV18 and TRBJ2-7, the full variable domain is NAGVMQNPRHLVRRRGQEARLRCSPMKGHSHVYWYRQLPEEGLKFMVYLQKENIIDESGMPKERFSAEFPKEGPSILRIQQVVRGDSAAYFCASSPTGGLSEQYFGPGTRLTVT.

V gene TRBV29-1 combines with J gene TRBJ2-1, with D possibly TRBD2 on 5 matching bases. With 7 bases removed from V and 0 bases from J, the gap between germline ends came to 13 bases. The CDR3 spans 14 residues. From germline, CDR1 is SQVTM and CDR2 ANQGSEA. The CDR3 spells CSATRGSSYNEQFF. In nucleotides, the CDR3 is TGCAGCGCCACCCGAGGGAGCTCCTACAATGAGCAGTTCTTC.

The rearrangement links TRBV7-3 to TRBJ2-7, with 9 nucleotides matching TRBD2. The CDR3 extends over 16 amino acids. V gave up 3 bases and J gave up 2 bases; unmatched junction bases: 8. Germline CDR1 is SGHTA and CDR2 is FQGTGA. CDR3 amino acids: CASSFSGTSRAYEQYF. CDR3 coding DNA: TGTGCCAGCAGCTTCTCCGGGACTAGCCGGGCCTACGAGCAGTACTTC.

This rearrangement joins TRBV19 to TRBJ1-5; no clear D gene. V lost 5 bases and J 7 bases, leaving 12 bases between the germline ends. CDR3 length equals 13 residues. CDR1 and CDR2 from the germline V gene are LNHDA and SQIVND (reference sequence). CDR3 DNA: TGTGCCAGTAGTGATGCGAGAAACCAGCCCCAGCATTTT. Amino acids: CASSDARNQPQHF.

This clone was detected only a few times. J is TRBJ2-3 and V is TRBV2; TRBD2 matches 10 bases. The CDR3 runs to 14 residues. In germline, CDR1 is SNHLY, CDR2 FYNNEI. The V and J ends lost 7 bases and 3 bases, in that order; junction bases with no gene match: 4. CDR3 sequence reads: CASKGTSETDTQYF. The DNA for the CDR3 is TGTGCCAGCAAAGGGACTAGCGAGACAGATACGCAGTATTTT.